A single sample is the source of the 6 T cell receptor beta chains below, sequenced in a study of cytomegalovirus exposure and HLA in healthy donors. 13 Jbeta primers and 60 Vbeta primers were used for the PCR. TCRdb's copy holds only in-frame clones and misses some; the assay was immunoSEQ multiplex PCR. The sample holds hundreds of thousands of clones, 75% to 85% seen once. Sequencing was performed on PBMCs. These receptors were collected from a woman aged 60-70 years in good health and CMV-seropositive.

V and J are TRBV15 and TRBJ1-1; D is ambiguous. Germline V gives CDR1 LNHNV, CDR2 YYDKDF (reference sequence). The CDR3 extends over 18 amino acids. V was shortened by 1 base and J by 0 bases, with 18 bases between the two germline ends. The CDR3 DNA reads TGTGCCACCAGCAGAGTTCACCTCAAAATTCGGGTGAACACTGAAGCTTTCTTT. Its translation is CATSRVHLKIRVNTEAFF. Complete variable domain (other parts from reference TRBV15 and TRBJ1-1): DAMVIQNPRYQVTQFGKPVTLSCSQTLNHNVMYWYQQKSSQAPKLLFHYYDKDFNNEADTPDNFQSRRPNTSFCFLDIRSPGLGDTAMYLCATSRVHLKIRVNTEAFFGQGTRLTVV.

The chain has TRBV28 and TRBJ1-6; 9 bases line up with TRBD1. J was trimmed by 8 bases and V by 6 bases; bases with no gene match: 11. Germline loops: CDR1 MDHEN, CDR2 SYDVKM. The CDR3 contains 16 residues. The DNA for the CDR3 is TGTGCCAGCAGCCCTCCCGGGACAGGGTTTTATTCACCCCTCCACTTT. It encodes CASSPPGTGFYSPLHF.

This chain joins TRBV28 and TRBJ1-1; TRBD1 matches at 8 bases. Germline V gene data show CDR1 as MDHEN and CDR2 as SYDVKM. This CDR3 spans 15 amino acids. With V trimmed by 5 bases and J by 0 bases, 5 bases remained unmatched. The CDR3 nucleotides are TGTGCCAGCAGTCTCCCGACAGGGGTGAACACTGAAGCTTTCTTT. Translated, it gives CASSLPTGVNTEAFF.

The chain combines TRBV5-6 with TRBJ2-3; unclear D gene. The V gene lost 2 bases and the J gene lost 2 bases, with 9 bases spanning the gap. The length of the CDR3 is 14 residues. The germline V gene encodes CDR1 SGHDT and CDR2 YYEEEE. The DNA for the CDR3 is TGTGCCAGCAGCTTAAATAGTTTCACAGATACGCAGTATTTT. This codes for CASSLNSFTDTQYF.

This clone has just a few counts. The J gene is TRBJ1-1, the V gene TRBV7-9; TRBD1 agrees at 9 bases. Losses at the gene ends were 4 bases for V and 0 bases for J; bases not matched to a gene: 3. The V gene's germline CDR1 is SEHNR and CDR2 FQNEAQ (reference sequence). The CDR3 spans 15 residues. The chain's CDR3 is CASSSWTGVNTEAFF. The CDR3 DNA sequence: TGTGCCAGCAGCTCCTGGACAGGGGTGAACACTGAAGCTTTCTTT.

The rearrangement uses TRBV5-1 and TRBJ1-2, with TRBD1 identical over 8 bases. The ends lost 4 bases at V and 7 bases at J; junction bases unmatched: 15. The germline V gene has CDR1 SGHRS and CDR2 YFSETQ. The CDR3 loop spans 16 amino acids. The CDR3 region is CASSPNPGQGQSGYTF. The CDR3 nucleotides are TGCGCCAGCAGCCCAAACCCTGGACAGGGTCAATCTGGCTACACCTTC. The entire variable domain, with the rest obtained from reference TRBV5-1 and TRBJ1-2, is as follows: KAGVTQTPRYLIKTRGQQVTLSCSPISGHRSVSWYQQTPGQGLQFLFEYFSETQRNKGNFPGRFSGRQFSNSRSEMNVSTLELGDSALYLCASSPNPGQGQSGYTFGSGTRLTVV.